The subject of this entry is one T cell receptor (beta chain). TCRdb reanalyzed the 5' RACE reads and collapses them to one entry per CDR3 protein, without DNA. The table lists roughly 150,000 distinct CDR3 sequences. Collection yielded 2.5 to 3 ml of blood per donor. Unfractionated whole blood yielded total RNA, and T cells were not sorted. There are 14 residues in the CDR3. CDR1 is DFQATT, CDR2 SNEGSKA, per germline (reference sequence). This specimen belongs to a study of monozygotic twins with inflammatory bowel disease. The rearrangement links TRBV20-1 to TRBJ1-5; without DNA, the TCRdb call of TRBD1 cannot be checked. The TCR comes from a human donor with ulcerative colitis or Crohn's disease, or a healthy co-twin of an affected twin (not recorded which). Input material: blood. The CDR3 reads CSALSTGKYQPQHF.